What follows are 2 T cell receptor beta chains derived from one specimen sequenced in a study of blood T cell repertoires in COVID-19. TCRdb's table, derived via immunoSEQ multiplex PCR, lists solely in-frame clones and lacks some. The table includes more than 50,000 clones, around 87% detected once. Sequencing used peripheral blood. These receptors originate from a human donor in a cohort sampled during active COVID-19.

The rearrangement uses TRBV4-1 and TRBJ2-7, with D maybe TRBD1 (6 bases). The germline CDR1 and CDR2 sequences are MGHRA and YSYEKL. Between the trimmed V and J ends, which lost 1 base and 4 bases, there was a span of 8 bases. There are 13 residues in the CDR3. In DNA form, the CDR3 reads TGCGCCAGCAGCCAAGCCAGGGGATACGAGCAGTACTTC. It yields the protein CASSQARGYEQYF.

The DNA for the CDR3 is TGTGCCAGCAGTACAGGGTTGATGGGCGAGCAGTACTTC. This translates into CASSTGLMGEQYF. The chain is built from TRBV9 and TRBJ2-7; weak D call: TRBD1 (6 bases). There are 13 residues in the CDR3. The germline V gene encodes CDR1 SGDLS and CDR2 YYNGEE. Trimming pared 5 bases from V and 6 bases from J, leaving 15 bases between.